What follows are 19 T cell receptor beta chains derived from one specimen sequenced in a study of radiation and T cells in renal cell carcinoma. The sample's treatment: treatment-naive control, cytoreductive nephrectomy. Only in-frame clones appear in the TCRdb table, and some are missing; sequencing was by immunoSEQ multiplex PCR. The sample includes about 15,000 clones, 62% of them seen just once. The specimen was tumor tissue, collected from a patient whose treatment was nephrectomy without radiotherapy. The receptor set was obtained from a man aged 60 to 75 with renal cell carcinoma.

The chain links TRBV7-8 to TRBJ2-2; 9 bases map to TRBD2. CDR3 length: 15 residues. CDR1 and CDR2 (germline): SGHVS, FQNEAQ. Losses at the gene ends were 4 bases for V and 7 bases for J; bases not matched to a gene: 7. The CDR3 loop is CASSSIAGVVGELFF. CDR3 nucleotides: TGTGCCAGCAGCTCAATAGCGGGAGTGGTCGGGGAGCTGTTTTTT.

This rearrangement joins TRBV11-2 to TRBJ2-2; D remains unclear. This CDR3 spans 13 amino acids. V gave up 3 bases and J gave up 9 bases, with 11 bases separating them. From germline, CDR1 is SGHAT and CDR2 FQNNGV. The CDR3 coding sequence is TGTGCCAGCAGCTTGACTGCCCATCGGGAGCTGTTTTTT. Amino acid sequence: CASSLTAHRELFF.

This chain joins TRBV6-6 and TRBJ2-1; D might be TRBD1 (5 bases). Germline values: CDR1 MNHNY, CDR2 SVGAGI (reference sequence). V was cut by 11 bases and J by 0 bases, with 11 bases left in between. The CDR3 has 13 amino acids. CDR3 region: CAHRRSSYNEQFF. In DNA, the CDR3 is TGTGCCCACAGGAGAAGCTCCTACAATGAGCAGTTCTTC.

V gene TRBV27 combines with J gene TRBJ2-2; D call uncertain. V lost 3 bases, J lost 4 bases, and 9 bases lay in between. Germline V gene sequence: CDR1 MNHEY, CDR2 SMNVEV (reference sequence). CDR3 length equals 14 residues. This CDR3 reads CASSFGTTTGELFF. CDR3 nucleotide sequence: TGTGCCAGCAGTTTCGGCACAACCACCGGGGAGCTGTTTTTT.

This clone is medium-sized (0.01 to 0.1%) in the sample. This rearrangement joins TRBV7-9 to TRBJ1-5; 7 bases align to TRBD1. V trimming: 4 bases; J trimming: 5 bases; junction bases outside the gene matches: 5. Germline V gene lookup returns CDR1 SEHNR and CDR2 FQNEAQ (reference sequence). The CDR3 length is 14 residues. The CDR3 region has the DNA TGTGCCAGCAGCTCAACAGGGGTCGATCAGCCCCAGCATTTT. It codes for CASSSTGVDQPQHF.

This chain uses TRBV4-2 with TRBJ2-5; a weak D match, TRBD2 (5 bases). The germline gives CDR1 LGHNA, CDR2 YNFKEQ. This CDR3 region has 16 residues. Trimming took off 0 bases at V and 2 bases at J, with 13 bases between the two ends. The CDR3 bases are TGTGCCAGCAGCCAAGATCTTGGCGGAGGACAAGAGACCCAGTACTTC. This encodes CASSQDLGGGQETQYF.

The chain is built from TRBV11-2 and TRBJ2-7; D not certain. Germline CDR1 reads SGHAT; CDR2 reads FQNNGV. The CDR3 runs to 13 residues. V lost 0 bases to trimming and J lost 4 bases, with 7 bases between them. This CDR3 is CASSLEAGYEQYF. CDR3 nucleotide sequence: TGTGCCAGCAGCTTAGAAGCAGGTTACGAGCAGTACTTC.

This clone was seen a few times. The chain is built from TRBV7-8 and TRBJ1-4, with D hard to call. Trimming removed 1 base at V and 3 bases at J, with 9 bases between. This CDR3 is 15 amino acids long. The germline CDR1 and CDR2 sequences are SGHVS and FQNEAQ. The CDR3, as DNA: TGTGCCAGCAGCTTAGAACCCCGGCCTAATGAAAAACTGTTTTTT. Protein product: CASSLEPRPNEKLFF.

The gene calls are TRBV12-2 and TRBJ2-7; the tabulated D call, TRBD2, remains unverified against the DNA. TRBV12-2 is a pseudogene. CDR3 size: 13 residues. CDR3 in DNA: TGTGCAAGTCGCCCCGCTAGATTTCACGAGCAGTACTTC. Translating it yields CASRPARFHEQYF.

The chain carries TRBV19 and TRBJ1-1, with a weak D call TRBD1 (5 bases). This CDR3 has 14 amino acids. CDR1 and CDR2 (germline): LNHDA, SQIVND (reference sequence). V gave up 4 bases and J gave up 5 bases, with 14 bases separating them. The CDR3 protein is CASSTREGRTEAFF. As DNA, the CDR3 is TGTGCCAGTAGTACCCGGGAGGGGCGGACTGAAGCTTTCTTT.

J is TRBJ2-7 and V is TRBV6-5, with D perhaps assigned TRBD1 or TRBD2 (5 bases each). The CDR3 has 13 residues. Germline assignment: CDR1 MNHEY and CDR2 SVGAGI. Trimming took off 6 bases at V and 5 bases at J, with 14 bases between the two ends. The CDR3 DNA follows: TGTGCCAGCAGCCCCGGGGCGCGGGACGAGCAGTACTTC. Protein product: CASSPGARDEQYF.

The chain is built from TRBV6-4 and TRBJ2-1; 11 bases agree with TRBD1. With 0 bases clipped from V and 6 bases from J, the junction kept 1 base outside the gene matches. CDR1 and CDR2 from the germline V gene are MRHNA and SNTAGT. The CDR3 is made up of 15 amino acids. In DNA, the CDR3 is TGTGCCAGCAGTGACTCCGGGACAGGGGGCAATGAGCAGTTCTTC. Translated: CASSDSGTGGNEQFF.

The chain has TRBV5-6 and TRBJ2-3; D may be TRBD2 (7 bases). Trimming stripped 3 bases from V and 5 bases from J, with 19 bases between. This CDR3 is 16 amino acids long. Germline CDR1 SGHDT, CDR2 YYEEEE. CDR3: CASSSPPGGPVDTQYF. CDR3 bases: TGTGCCAGCAGCTCGCCCCCCGGGGGGCCGGTAGATACGCAGTATTTT.

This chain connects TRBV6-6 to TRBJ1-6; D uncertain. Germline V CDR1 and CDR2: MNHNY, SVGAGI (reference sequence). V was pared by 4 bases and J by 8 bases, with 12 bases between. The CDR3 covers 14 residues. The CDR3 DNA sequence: TGTGCCAGCAGTTCAACAGCCGACGATTCACCCCTCCACTTT. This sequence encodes CASSSTADDSPLHF.

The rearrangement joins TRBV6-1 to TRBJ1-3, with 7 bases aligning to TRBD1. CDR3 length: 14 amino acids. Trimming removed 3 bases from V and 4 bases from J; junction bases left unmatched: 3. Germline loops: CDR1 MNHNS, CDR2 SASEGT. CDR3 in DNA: TGTGCCAGCAGTGACCAGACAGGGGGAAACACCATATATTTT. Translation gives CASSDQTGGNTIYF.

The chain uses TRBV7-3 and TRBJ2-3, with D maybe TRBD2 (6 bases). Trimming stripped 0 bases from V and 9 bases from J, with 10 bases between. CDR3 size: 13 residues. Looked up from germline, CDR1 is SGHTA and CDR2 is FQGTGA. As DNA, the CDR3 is TGTGCCAGCAGCTTAACGATTAGCGGAACGCAGTATTTT. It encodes CASSLTISGTQYF. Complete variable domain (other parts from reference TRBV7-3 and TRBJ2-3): GAGVSQTPSNKVTEKGKYVELRCDPISGHTALYWYRQSLGQGPEFLIYFQGTGAADDSGLPNDRFFAVRPEGSVSTLKIQRTERGDSAVYLCASSLTISGTQYFGPGTRLTVL.

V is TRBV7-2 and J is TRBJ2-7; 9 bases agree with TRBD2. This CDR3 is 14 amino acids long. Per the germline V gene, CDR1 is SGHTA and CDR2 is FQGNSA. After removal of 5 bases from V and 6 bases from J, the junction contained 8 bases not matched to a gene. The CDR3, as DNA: TGTGCCAGCAGCCCCCGCGGGAGGGTACGCGAGCAGTACTTC. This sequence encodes CASSPRGRVREQYF.

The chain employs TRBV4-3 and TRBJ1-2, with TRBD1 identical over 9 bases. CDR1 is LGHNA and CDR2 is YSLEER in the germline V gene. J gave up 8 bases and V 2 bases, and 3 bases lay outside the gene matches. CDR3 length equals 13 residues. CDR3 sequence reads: CASSQNRGRGYTF. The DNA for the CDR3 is TGCGCCAGCAGCCAAAACAGGGGGCGAGGCTACACCTTC.

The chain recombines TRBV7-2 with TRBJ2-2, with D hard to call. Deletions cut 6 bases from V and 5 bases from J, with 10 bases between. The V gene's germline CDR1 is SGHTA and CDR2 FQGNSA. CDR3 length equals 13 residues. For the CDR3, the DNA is TGTGCCAGCAGACCAACAAGAACCGGGGAGCTGTTTTTT. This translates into CASRPTRTGELFF.